This TCR beta chain was sequenced during a study of blood T cell repertoires in COVID-19. Study in general: In each case, the material was cDNA or gDNA derived from T cells, B-cell-depleted T cells, or PBMCs.

Per the authors' pipeline: Amplifying reference gene primers gave estimates of nucleated cell counts. Only in-frame clones appear in the TCRdb table, and some are missing; sequencing was by immunoSEQ multiplex PCR. V and J calls and clone size are as listed in that table; D and trimming were resolved from the DNA. Of a few hundred thousand clones in the sample, around 90% were seen once. The germline CDR1 and CDR2 sequences are LNHNV and YYDKDF (reference sequence). J lost 4 bases, V lost 1 base, and 12 bases had no gene match. This CDR3 comprises 17 residues. Sequencing was done on a sample of peripheral blood. This TCR derives from a young man with active or convalescent COVID-19. The J gene is TRBJ2-5, the V gene TRBV15, with TRBD2 matching over 7 bases. The CDR3 loop reads CATSRVLGPSGSETQYF. The CDR3 bases are TGTGCCACCAGCAGAGTTCTTGGGCCTAGCGGCTCAGAGACCCAGTACTTC.